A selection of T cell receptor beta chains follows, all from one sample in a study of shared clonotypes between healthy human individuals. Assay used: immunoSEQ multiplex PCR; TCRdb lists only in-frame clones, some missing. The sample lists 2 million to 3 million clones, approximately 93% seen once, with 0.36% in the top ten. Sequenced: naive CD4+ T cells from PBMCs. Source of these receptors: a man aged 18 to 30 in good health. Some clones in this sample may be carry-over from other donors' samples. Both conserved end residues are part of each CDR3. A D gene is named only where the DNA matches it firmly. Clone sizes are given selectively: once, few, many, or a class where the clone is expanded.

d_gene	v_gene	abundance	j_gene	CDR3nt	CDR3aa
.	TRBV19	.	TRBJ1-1	TGTGCCAGTAGTATAATCCCCCAAGGTCCTAACACTGAAGCTTTCTTT	CASSIIPQGPNTEAFF
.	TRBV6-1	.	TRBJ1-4	TGTGCCAGCAGAGGACAGGAAAAACTGTTTTTT	CASRGQEKLFF
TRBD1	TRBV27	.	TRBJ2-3	TGTGCCAGCAGCGACAGGGGGGCAGATACGCAGTATTTT	CASSDRGADTQYF
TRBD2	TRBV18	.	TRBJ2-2	TGTGCCAGCTCACCCGGACTAGCGGGAGCCGGCACCGGGGAGCTGTTTTTT	CASSPGLAGAGTGELFF
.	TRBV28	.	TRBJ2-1	TGTGCCAGCAGCGACTGGGATGAGCAGTTCTTC	CASSDWDEQFF
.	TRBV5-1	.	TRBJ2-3	TGCGCCAGCAGCCCTCTGTGGGGTACGCAGTATTTT	CASSPLWGTQYF
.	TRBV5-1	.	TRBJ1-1	TGCGCCAGCAGCCCAAGACCGGAGAACACTGAAGCTTTCTTT	CASSPRPENTEAFF
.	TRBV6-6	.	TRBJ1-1	TGTGCCAGCAGATGGGGGGGCTGGAACACTGAAGCTTTCTTT	CASRWGGWNTEAFF
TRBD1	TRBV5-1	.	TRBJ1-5	TGCGCCAGCAGCTTGGGGACAGGGAGGAATCAGCCCCAGCATTTT	CASSLGTGRNQPQHF
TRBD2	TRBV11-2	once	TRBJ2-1	TGTGCCAGCAGCTCGGGACTAGCGGGAGCGGGTGAGCAGTTCTTC	CASSSGLAGAGEQFF
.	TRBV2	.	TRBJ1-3	TGTGCCAGCGGACCCCAGGGACTGCTCTCTGGAAACACCATATATTTT	CASGPQGLLSGNTIYF
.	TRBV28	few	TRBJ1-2	TGTGCCAGCAGCCTACCTAACTATGGCTACACCTTC	CASSLPNYGYTF
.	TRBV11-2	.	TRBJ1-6	TGTGCCAGCAGCTTCCTCCCCCCGCGACAGCGCATGTATAATTCACCCCTCCACTTT	CASSFLPPRQRMYNSPLHF
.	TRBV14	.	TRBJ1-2	TGTGCCAGCAGCCAAGATTCAGCCTATGGCTACACCTTC	CASSQDSAYGYTF
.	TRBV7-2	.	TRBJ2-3	TGTGCCAGCAGCTTAATCCCCCAGGTCCCTACAGATACGCAGTATTTT	CASSLIPQVPTDTQYF
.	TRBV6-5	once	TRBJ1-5	TGTGCCAGCAGTTACTCCCCGGACGAGCCCCAGCATTTT	CASSYSPDEPQHF
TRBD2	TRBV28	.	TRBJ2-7	TGTGCCAGCAGTCTCGCGGGGGGCCCCTACGAGCAGTACTTC	CASSLAGGPYEQYF
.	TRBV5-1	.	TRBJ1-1	TGCGCCAGCAGCTTGGTAGTGGGAGGGGAAACTGAAGCTTTCTTT	CASSLVVGGETEAFF
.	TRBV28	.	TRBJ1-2	TGTGCCAGCAGTTTGGGGCAGGAGTTTCGGTACACCTTC	CASSLGQEFRYTF
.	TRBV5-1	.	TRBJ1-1	TGCGCCAGCAGCCCCGACCTGGACAGACTTGAAGCTTTCTTT	CASSPDLDRLEAFF
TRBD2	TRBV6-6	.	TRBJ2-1	TGTGCCAGCAGTTACTCCATGGGACTAGCGGTCAATGAGCAGTTCTTC	CASSYSMGLAVNEQFF
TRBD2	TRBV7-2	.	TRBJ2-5	TGTGCCAGCAGCTTAGGTCTAGCGGGAGGCCAAGAGACCCAGTACTTC	CASSLGLAGGQETQYF
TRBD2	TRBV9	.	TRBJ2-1	TGTGCCAGCAGCCCTAATACCGGGACTAGCGGGAGGTGGCAGTTCTTC	CASSPNTGTSGRWQFF
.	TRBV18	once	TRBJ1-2	TGTGCCAGCTCACCACCATCCTTCTATGGCTACACCTTC	CASSPPSFYGYTF
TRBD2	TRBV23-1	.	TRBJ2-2	TGCGCCAGCAGTCAATCGATGGGACTAGCGGAGGGAACCGGGGAGCTGTTTTTT	CASSQSMGLAEGTGELFF
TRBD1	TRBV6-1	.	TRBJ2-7	TGTGCCAGCAGTCTGGGGACAGGGGATATGGAGGAGCAGTACTTC	CASSLGTGDMEEQYF
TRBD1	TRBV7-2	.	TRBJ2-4	TGTGCCAGCAGCTTAGGCCTGGGACAGTCCCAGTACTTC	CASSLGLGQSQYF
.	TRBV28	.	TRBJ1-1	TGTGCCAGTAGAGGGCTTGGGAGAATGAACACTGAAGCTTTCTTT	CASRGLGRMNTEAFF
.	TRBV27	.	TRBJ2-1	TGTGCCAGCAGTCCCACGGGACGGAATGAGCAGTTCTTC	CASSPTGRNEQFF
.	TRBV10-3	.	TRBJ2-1	TGTGCCATTTCCGGGGCGGGATCCTACAATGAGCAGTTCTTC	CAISGAGSYNEQFF
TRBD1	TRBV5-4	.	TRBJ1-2	TGTGCCAGCAGCTCTGGGACAGCCAAATTCTATGGCTACACCTTC	CASSSGTAKFYGYTF
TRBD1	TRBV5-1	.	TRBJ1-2	TGCGCCAGCAGCTTGACAGGGGCCTCGAACTATGGCTACACCTTC	CASSLTGASNYGYTF
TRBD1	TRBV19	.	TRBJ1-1	TGTGCCAGTAGTATAGCGAGGACAGGGGTGAACACTGAAGCTTTCTTT	CASSIARTGVNTEAFF
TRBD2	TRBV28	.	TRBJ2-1	TGTGCCAGCAGTTTTCTAGCGGGAGGCCAGAGTGAGCAGTTCTTC	CASSFLAGGQSEQFF
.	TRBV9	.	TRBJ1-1	TGTGCCAGCAGCGTGGATGGACGGATGAACACTGAAGCTTTCTTT	CASSVDGRMNTEAFF
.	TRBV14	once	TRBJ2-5	TGTGCCAGCAGTCATACCCTTACTTACCAAGAGACCCAGTACTTC	CASSHTLTYQETQYF